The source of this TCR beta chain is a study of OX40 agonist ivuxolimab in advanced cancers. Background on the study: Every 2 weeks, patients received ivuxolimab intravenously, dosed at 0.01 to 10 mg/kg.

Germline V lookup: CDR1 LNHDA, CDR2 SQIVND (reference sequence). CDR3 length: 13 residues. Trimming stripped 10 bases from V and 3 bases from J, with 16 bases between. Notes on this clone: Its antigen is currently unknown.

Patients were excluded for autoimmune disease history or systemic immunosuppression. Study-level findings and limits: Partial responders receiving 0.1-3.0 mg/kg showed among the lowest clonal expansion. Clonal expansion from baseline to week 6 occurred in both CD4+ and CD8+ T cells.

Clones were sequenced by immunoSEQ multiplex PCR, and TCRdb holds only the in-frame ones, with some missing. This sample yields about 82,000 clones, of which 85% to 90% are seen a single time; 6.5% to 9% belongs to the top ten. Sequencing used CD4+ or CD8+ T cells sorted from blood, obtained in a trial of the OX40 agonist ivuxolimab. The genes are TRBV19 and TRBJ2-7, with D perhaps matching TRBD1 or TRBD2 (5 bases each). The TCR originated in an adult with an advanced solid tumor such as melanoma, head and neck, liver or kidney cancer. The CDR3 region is CATNTGRNYEQYF. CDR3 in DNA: TGTGCCACTAACACGGGACGGAACTACGAGCAGTACTTC.